The 17 T cell receptor beta chains below were found in one sample sequenced in a study of cytomegalovirus exposure and HLA in healthy donors. Use of 60 Vbeta and 13 Jbeta primers characterized the PCR. Clones were read by immunoSEQ multiplex PCR, and TCRdb kept only the in-frame ones, dropping some. The table records 150,000 or so clones, 75% to 80% of them present only once. The sample consisted of PBMCs. These receptors were obtained from a man aged 45-65 years in good health and CMV-seropositive.

The gene calls are TRBV7-9 and TRBJ2-5, with 7 bases identical to TRBD1. Germline CDR1 SEHNR, CDR2 FQNEAQ (reference sequence). The CDR3 has 16 amino acids. The J segment lost 1 base and the V segment lost 5 bases, leaving 10 bases of the junction unmatched. CDR3 sequence (DNA): TGTGCCAGCAGCCTCTTCGACAGGGATCCCCAAGAGACCCAGTACTTC. Translating it yields CASSLFDRDPQETQYF.

The chain couples TRBV5-1 to TRBJ2-5, with a possible D match to TRBD2 (6 bases). This CDR3 is built from 15 residues. V was shortened by 0 bases and J by 7 bases, with 16 bases between the two germline ends. The germline V gene has CDR1 SGHRS and CDR2 YFSETQ. The CDR3 loop is CASSLASESAGTQYF. In DNA form, the CDR3 reads TGCGCCAGCAGCTTGGCCAGTGAGTCAGCGGGGACCCAGTACTTC.

The chain uses TRBV5-4 and TRBJ2-3; 8 nucleotides match TRBD1. The CDR3 extends over 17 amino acids. V shed 3 bases and J 1 base; nucleotides not matched to a gene: 10. Germline V gene lookup returns CDR1 SGHNT and CDR2 YYREEE (reference sequence). The CDR3 DNA reads TGTGCCAGCAGCTCCCCTAAGGGACAGGTTGGCACAGATACGCAGTATTTT. Protein: CASSSPKGQVGTDTQYF.

This clone has more than one count but fewer than ten. The chain combines TRBV11-2 with TRBJ2-1, with 7 bases matching TRBD1. V lost 8 bases to trimming and J lost 13 bases; unmatched junction nucleotides: 8. The CDR3 runs to 11 residues. Germline lookup yields CDR1 SGHAT and CDR2 FQNNGV. The CDR3: CASREGTVQFF. The CDR3 DNA follows: TGTGCCAGCCGCGAAGGGACAGTCCAGTTCTTC.

The rearrangement joins TRBV13 to TRBJ1-1; D remains ambiguous. The germline V and J ends were trimmed by 5 bases and 0 bases, with 10 bases remaining between them. Germline V gene data show CDR1 as PRHDT and CDR2 as FYEKMQ (reference sequence). The CDR3 consists of 14 residues. CDR3 protein: CASSALGLNTEAFF. In DNA form, the CDR3 reads TGTGCCAGCAGCGCGCTCGGGTTGAACACTGAAGCTTTCTTT.

This chain joins TRBV2 and TRBJ1-2; TRBD1 matches at 8 bases. The CDR3 extends over 14 amino acids. Germline V gene data show CDR1 as SNHLY and CDR2 as FYNNEI. V trimming: 6 bases; J trimming: 0 bases; junction bases outside the gene matches: 3. The CDR3 sequence is CASRRQGTNYGYTF. As DNA, the CDR3 is TGTGCCAGCAGGCGACAGGGGACTAACTATGGCTACACCTTC.

This clone was picked up one time. V and J are TRBV29-1 and TRBJ2-2; D is possibly TRBD1 (6 bases). The V gene's germline CDR1 is SQVTM and CDR2 ANQGSEA. This CDR3 comprises 12 residues. Trimming shortened V by 6 bases and J by 3 bases, and 8 bases separated the two germline ends. CDR3 residues: CSVKGDTGELFF. In DNA, the CDR3 is TGCAGCGTGAAGGGGGACACCGGGGAGCTGTTTTTT.

The chain recombines TRBV29-1 with TRBJ1-5; the match to TRBD1 covers 10 bases. Trimming took 4 bases from V and 5 from J; bases not matched to a gene: 11. Germline V gives CDR1 SQVTM, CDR2 ANQGSEA. The CDR3 runs 16 residues. CDR3 residues: CSVATGTGTGDQPQHF. CDR3 sequence (DNA): TGCAGCGTTGCGACTGGAACCGGGACAGGGGATCAGCCCCAGCATTTT.

This chain uses TRBV6-1 with TRBJ2-3, with 7 bases lining up with TRBD1. CDR3 length equals 11 residues. The V gene's germline CDR1 is MNHNS and CDR2 SASEGT. The trim removed 5 bases at V and 10 bases at J, leaving 3 bases unmatched. The CDR3 loop is CASSLTGAQYF. The CDR3 coding sequence is TGTGCCAGCAGTCTTACAGGGGCGCAGTATTTT.

A note on this clone: An end of the junction does not agree with germline; a read error may underlie this. The V gene is TRBV2, the J gene TRBJ1-1; D not certain. The germline V gene has CDR1 SNHLY and CDR2 FYNNEI. The CDR3 has 15 amino acids. Here the CDR3 reads CASSEMDPGWTEALF. The DNA of the CDR3 is TGTGCCAGCAGTGAAATGGACCCGGGTTGGACTGAAGCTCTCTTT.

The V call is TRBV5-1, the J call TRBJ2-4; TRBD2 aligns across 10 bases. The CDR3 loop spans 15 amino acids. CDR1 and CDR2 (germline): SGHRS, YFSETQ. V shed 2 bases, J shed 10 bases, and the junction held 9 bases outside the gene matches. The CDR3 nucleotides read TGCGCCAGCAGCTTAACTAGCGGGGCCCTGGGAATTCAGTACTTC. It encodes CASSLTSGALGIQYF.

CDR3 amino acids: CASRGDRGVGEQFF. CDR3 nucleotides: TGTGCCAGCAGGGGGGACAGGGGAGTGGGTGAGCAGTTCTTC. The chain carries TRBV2 and TRBJ2-1; 10 positions match TRBD1. Germline CDR1 and CDR2: SNHLY and FYNNEI. The ends lost 6 bases at V and 9 bases at J; junction bases unmatched: 8. This CDR3 region has 14 residues.

The chain carries TRBV30 and TRBJ2-7, with 8 bases fitting TRBD1. Germline CDR1 and CDR2: GTSNPN and SVGIG (reference sequence). The CDR3 is made up of 14 amino acids. Trimming at V came to 2 bases and at J to 3 bases, leaving 6 bases not matched to a gene. CDR3 sequence reads: CAWSSGTGYYEQYF. The CDR3 bases are TGTGCCTGGAGTTCCGGGACAGGCTACTACGAGCAGTACTTC.

The chain carries TRBV6-5 and TRBJ2-3; D is uncertain. CDR1 MNHEY and CDR2 SVGAGI come from the germline V gene. The CDR3 is 15 amino acids. V was cut by 5 bases and J by 6 bases, with 18 bases left in between. The CDR3 region is CASSPHSLGADTQYF. CDR3 DNA: TGTGCCAGCAGTCCGCACTCCCTCGGAGCGGATACGCAGTATTTT.

The genes are TRBV6-6 and TRBJ1-5, with D possibly being TRBD1 (5 bases). This CDR3 region has 16 residues. Germline CDR1 reads MNHNY; CDR2 reads SVGAGI (reference sequence). V lost 5 bases and J lost 0, with 14 bases in between. In DNA form, the CDR3 reads TGTGCCAGCAGTGGACCAGGGCGGATTAGCAATCAGCCCCAGCATTTT. Protein: CASSGPGRISNQPQHF.

The gene calls are TRBV2 and TRBJ2-2; a weak D match, TRBD2 (7 bases). CDR3 length equals 15 residues. Germline V lookup: CDR1 SNHLY, CDR2 FYNNEI. Trimming cost V 8 bases and J 5 bases, with 18 bases left between them. The CDR3 DNA sequence: TGTGCCAGCGGAAGGGAGGGGGTTGGTACCGGGGAGCTGTTTTTT. Residues: CASGREGVGTGELFF. Full variable domain (outside the CDR3, taken from reference TRBV2 and TRBJ2-2): EPEVTQTPSHQVTQMGQEVILRCVPISNHLYFYWYRQILGQKVEFLVSFYNNEISEKSEIFDDQFSVERPDGSNFTLKIRSTKLEDSAMYFCASGREGVGTGELFFGEGSRLTVL.

The V call is TRBV28, the J call TRBJ1-4; TRBD1 matches 8 bases. The V segment lost 2 bases and the J segment 10 bases; nucleotides outside the gene matches: 12. CDR1 MDHEN and CDR2 SYDVKM come from the germline V gene. This CDR3 is 16 amino acids long. The CDR3 spells CASSLATGGSLGKLFF. The CDR3 DNA follows: TGTGCCAGCAGTTTAGCCACAGGGGGTTCGCTAGGAAAACTGTTTTTT.